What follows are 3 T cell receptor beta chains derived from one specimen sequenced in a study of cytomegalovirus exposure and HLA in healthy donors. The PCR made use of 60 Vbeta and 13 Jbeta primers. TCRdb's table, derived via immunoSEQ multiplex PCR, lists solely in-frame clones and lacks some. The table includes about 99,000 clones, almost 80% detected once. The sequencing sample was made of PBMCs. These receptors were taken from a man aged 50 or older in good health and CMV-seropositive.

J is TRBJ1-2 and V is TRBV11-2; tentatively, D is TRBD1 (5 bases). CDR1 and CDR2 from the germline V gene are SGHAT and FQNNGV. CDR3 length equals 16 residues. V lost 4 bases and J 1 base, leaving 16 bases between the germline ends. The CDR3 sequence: CASSSPGAGYNYGYTF. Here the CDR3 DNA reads TGTGCCAGCAGCTCACCTGGGGCAGGGTATAACTATGGCTACACCTTC.

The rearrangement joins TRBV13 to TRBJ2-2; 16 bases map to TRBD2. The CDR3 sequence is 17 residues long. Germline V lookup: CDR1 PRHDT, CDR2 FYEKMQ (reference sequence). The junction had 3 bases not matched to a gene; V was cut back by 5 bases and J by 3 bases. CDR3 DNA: TGTGCCAGCAGCGAGGGACTAGCGGGAGGGGACACCGGGGAGCTGTTTTTT. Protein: CASSEGLAGGDTGELFF.

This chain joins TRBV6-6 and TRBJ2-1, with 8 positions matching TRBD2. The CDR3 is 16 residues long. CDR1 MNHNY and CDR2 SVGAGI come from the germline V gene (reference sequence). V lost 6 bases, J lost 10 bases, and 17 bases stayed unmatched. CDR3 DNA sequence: TGTGCCAGCAGATTGGGGGGAGCGGGAGAGGGAAGAGAGCAGTTCTTC. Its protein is CASRLGGAGEGREQFF.